This TCR beta chain was obtained from a study of shared clonotypes between healthy human individuals. Assay used: immunoSEQ multiplex PCR; TCRdb lists only in-frame clones, some missing. The sample lists about 2,500,000 clones, approximately 94% occurring once. CDR3 length: 16 residues. Deletions cut 0 bases from V and 0 bases from J, with 7 bases between. Germline values: CDR1 SGHRS, CDR2 YFSETQ. What was sequenced was naive CD4+ T cells sorted from blood. Subset of the sample: CD45RA+ positively selected. This clonotype originated in a man younger than 35 in good health. The gene calls are TRBV5-1 and TRBJ2-6, with D uncertain. The chain's CDR3 is CASSLEVSSGANVLTF. The DNA for the CDR3 is TGCGCCAGCAGCTTGGAGGTGAGCTCTGGGGCCAACGTCCTGACTTTC.